This T cell receptor (beta chain) was identified during a study of shared clonotypes between healthy human individuals. For this clone: Its antigen is not identified.

This was a deep-level run. Every unsorted PBMC PCR replicate was loaded with about 300 ng DNA, approximately 30,000 T cell genomes. Profiled with immunoSEQ multiplex PCR; TCRdb holds only in-frame clones, not every one. The sample yields hundreds of thousands of clones, about four fifths seen once. Study-level points and caveats: An expected dependence of interdonor clonotype sharing on sequencing depth was noted.

V was cut by 7 bases and J by 4 bases, with 10 bases left in between. The CDR3 length is 12 residues. CDR1 and CDR2 (germline): MDHEN, SYDVKM. This receptor was obtained from a woman in her thirties or forties in good health. Some clones in this sample may be carry-over from other donors' samples. The gene calls are TRBV28 and TRBJ1-2; D call uncertain. The sequencing sample was made of PBMCs. The DNA for the CDR3 is TGTGCCAGCAATATGAACAGCTATGGCTACACCTTC. Amino acid sequence: CASNMNSYGYTF.